Listed here are 24 T cell receptor beta chains from one sample, sequenced in a study of cytomegalovirus exposure and HLA in healthy donors. The PCR contained 60 Vbeta and 13 Jbeta primers. This table comes from immunoSEQ multiplex PCR, and its TCRdb copy is limited to in-frame clones, with some not included. The table lists 210,000 or so clones, over 70% of them singletons, with 1% to 1.5% in the top ten. Sequenced input: PBMCs. These receptors were obtained from a man younger than 45 in good health and CMV-seronegative.

The rearrangement uses TRBV7-9 and TRBJ2-1; D is possibly TRBD1 (6 bases). Germline loops: CDR1 SEHNR, CDR2 FQNEAQ (reference sequence). The CDR3 totals 17 residues. Deletions cut 5 bases from V and 9 bases from J, with 26 bases between. In nucleotides, the CDR3 is TGTGCCAGCAGCCTCGTGGGTTGGGGGCGCGGGTACGGTGAGCAGTTCTTC. It yields the protein CASSLVGWGRGYGEQFF.

This chain joins TRBV28 and TRBJ2-7; 8 nucleotides line up with TRBD1. Germline lookup yields CDR1 MDHEN and CDR2 SYDVKM. The CDR3 runs 17 residues. The J segment lost 1 base and the V segment lost 4 bases, leaving 12 bases of the junction unmatched. The CDR3 loop reads CASSSRTGRGLSYEQYF. The CDR3 DNA sequence: TGTGCCAGCAGTTCCCGGACTGGCAGGGGGCTTTCCTACGAGCAGTACTTC.

The V gene is TRBV25-1, the J gene TRBJ2-7, with a weak D call TRBD1 (6 bases). Trimming cost V 3 bases and J 2 bases, with 11 bases left between them. Per the germline V gene, CDR1 is MGHDK and CDR2 is SYGVNS. The CDR3 extends over 14 amino acids. In DNA, the CDR3 is TGTGCCAGCAGTGATCCCAGACAGGCCTACGAGCAGTACTTC. Amino acids: CASSDPRQAYEQYF.

The gene calls are TRBV5-1 and TRBJ2-3; 8 bases are shared with TRBD2. CDR1 and CDR2 from the germline V gene are SGHRS and YFSETQ. CDR3 length: 17 amino acids. The trim removed 3 bases at V and 1 base at J, leaving 10 bases unmatched. CDR3 sequence: CASSSQRAGVGTDTQYF. For the CDR3, the DNA is TGCGCCAGCAGCTCCCAACGAGCGGGAGTGGGCACAGATACGCAGTATTTT.

DNA for the CDR3: TGTGCCACCAGCGGGGTTGCGGGGGACTATGGCTACACCTTC. Translating it yields CATSGVAGDYGYTF. The V call is TRBV15, the J call TRBJ1-2; TRBD1 might be the D (5 bases). This CDR3 comprises 14 residues. V was pared by 5 bases and J by 3 bases, with 13 bases between. Germline CDR1 and CDR2: LNHNV and YYDKDF (reference sequence).

This clone was recorded once. The chain employs TRBV27 and TRBJ1-1; 8 bases line up with TRBD1. The V and J ends lost 7 bases and 9 bases, in that order; junction bases with no gene match: 4. The CDR3 extends over 11 amino acids. Germline V CDR1 and CDR2: MNHEY, SMNVEV (reference sequence). The DNA of the CDR3 is TGTGCCAGCACCAGGGGGCAACAAGCTTTCTTT. It codes for CASTRGQQAFF.

The CDR3 region is CASSFAGPILFGYTF. For the CDR3, the DNA is TGTGCCAGCAGCTTTGCAGGTCCCATCCTTTTTGGCTACACCTTC. The rearrangement uses TRBV5-6 and TRBJ1-2; D call uncertain. Looked up from germline, CDR1 is SGHDT and CDR2 is YYEEEE. This CDR3 spans 15 amino acids. Trimming stripped 2 bases from V and 7 bases from J, with 18 bases between.

The V gene is TRBV6-1, the J gene TRBJ2-7; TRBD1 is a possible D gene (5 bases). V was trimmed by 2 bases and J by 5 bases, leaving 13 bases between them. Germline V gives CDR1 MNHNS, CDR2 SASEGT. The CDR3 is 14 residues long. The CDR3 bases are TGTGCCAGCAGTGAAATCAGGGCGGCCCACGAGCAGTACTTC. Its translation is CASSEIRAAHEQYF.

The V call is TRBV4-1, the J call TRBJ2-1, with 13 bases aligning to TRBD2. The CDR3 is 17 amino acids. V shed 0 bases and J 13 bases; nucleotides not matched to a gene: 12. The germline gives CDR1 MGHRA, CDR2 YSYEKL. CDR3 DNA: TGCGCCAGCAGCCAAGATCCTTTACTAGCGGGGGGGCCGGGACAGTTCTTC. Translating gives CASSQDPLLAGGPGQFF.

The chain uses TRBV2 and TRBJ2-7, with 14 bases aligning to TRBD2. The CDR3 loop spans 15 amino acids. V was pared by 6 bases and J by 9 bases, with 10 bases of the junction left unmatched. Germline CDR1 reads SNHLY; CDR2 reads FYNNEI. The CDR3 DNA reads as TGTGCCAGCAGCACCCAGGGACTAGCGGGAGATGGGCAGTACTTC. It encodes CASSTQGLAGDGQYF. The full variable domain, completed using reference TRBV2 and TRBJ2-7, is EPEVTQTPSHQVTQMGQEVILRCVPISNHLYFYWYRQILGQKVEFLVSFYNNEISEKSEIFDDQFSVERPDGSNFTLKIRSTKLEDSAMYFCASSTQGLAGDGQYFGPGTRLTVT.

This clone was counted once. The J gene is TRBJ2-1, the V gene TRBV27; 9 bases are shared with TRBD1. Germline CDR1 MNHEY, CDR2 SMNVEV (reference sequence). The CDR3 is 15 residues long. Trimming took 5 bases from V and 7 from J; bases not matched to a gene: 9. The CDR3 reads CASSHGQGRVNEQFF. CDR3 nucleotides: TGTGCCAGCAGTCACGGACAGGGGCGCGTTAATGAGCAGTTCTTC.

In this sample, this clone turned up once. CDR3 amino acids: CASSLVRTGGFHEQYF. The CDR3 region has the DNA TGTGCCAGCAGCTTAGTACGGACAGGGGGCTTCCACGAGCAGTACTTC. J is TRBJ2-7 and V is TRBV7-9; 11 positions match TRBD1. V lost 1 base and J lost 5; bases outside the gene matches: 7. The CDR3 extends over 16 amino acids. The germline CDR1 and CDR2 sequences are SEHNR and FQNEAQ (reference sequence).

The rearrangement uses TRBV4-3 and TRBJ2-4, with D perhaps matching TRBD2 (7 bases). The germline V gene encodes CDR1 LGHNA and CDR2 YSLEER. V shed 5 bases and J shed 7 bases, with 18 bases lying between them. The length of the CDR3 is 15 residues. In DNA, the CDR3 is TGCGCCAGCAGCTGGGGTCAGGGAGGGGGGAACATTCAGTACTTC. Amino acids: CASSWGQGGGNIQYF.

This clone was recorded a few times. The chain recombines TRBV5-5 with TRBJ1-4; perhaps TRBD1 as D (6 bases). The V gene lost 0 bases and the J gene lost 8 bases, with 14 bases spanning the gap. The germline V gene encodes CDR1 SGHKS and CDR2 YYEKEE (reference sequence). There are 15 residues in the CDR3. CDR3 sequence reads: CASSLGQGLLEKLFF. As DNA, the CDR3 is TGTGCCAGCAGCTTGGGTCAGGGGCTTTTGGAAAAACTGTTTTTT.

The rearrangement uses TRBV5-4 and TRBJ1-1, with a possible D match to TRBD1 (5 bases). Germline CDR1 is SGHNT and CDR2 is YYREEE (reference sequence). V was trimmed by 0 bases and J by 1 base, leaving 13 bases between them. The CDR3 loop spans 16 amino acids. The CDR3 region is CASSLAYGGANTEAFF. CDR3 bases: TGTGCCAGCAGCTTGGCATATGGAGGGGCGAACACTGAAGCTTTCTTT.

This chain connects TRBV2 to TRBJ2-7, with 7 bases that match TRBD2. With 8 bases clipped from V and 5 bases from J, the junction kept 12 bases outside the gene matches. CDR3 size: 14 residues. In germline, CDR1 is SNHLY, CDR2 FYNNEI. The CDR3 is CASQGGIGRDEQYF. The CDR3 coding sequence is TGTGCCAGCCAGGGAGGGATTGGACGCGACGAGCAGTACTTC. Filled out from reference TRBV2 and TRBJ2-7, the complete variable domain reads EPEVTQTPSHQVTQMGQEVILRCVPISNHLYFYWYRQILGQKVEFLVSFYNNEISEKSEIFDDQFSVERPDGSNFTLKIRSTKLEDSAMYFCASQGGIGRDEQYFGPGTRLTVT.

The CDR3 nucleotides read TGTGCCAGTAGTGTTACAGGGGACCTGTACCAAGAGACCCAGTACTTC. Translated, it gives CASSVTGDLYQETQYF. The J gene is TRBJ2-5, the V gene TRBV19; 7 bases agree with TRBD1. Germline lookup yields CDR1 LNHDA and CDR2 SQIVND (reference sequence). This CDR3 is built from 16 residues. V gave up 5 bases and J gave up 0 bases; unmatched junction bases: 9.

J is TRBJ1-3 and V is TRBV4-1; D gene unclear. The V end lost 8 bases, the J end lost 4 bases, and 18 bases lay between the germline ends. CDR1 is MGHRA, CDR2 YSYEKL, per germline. This CDR3 contains 15 residues. Written as DNA, the CDR3 is TGCGCCAGCTCCTCAACAGACCTCGTAGGAAACACCATATATTTT. This sequence encodes CASSSTDLVGNTIYF.

The chain has TRBV28 and TRBJ2-7; possible D gene TRBD2, 6 bases. There are 12 residues in the CDR3. Germline-derived CDR1 and CDR2 are MDHEN and SYDVKM. Trimming left V 3 bases short and J 5 bases short, with 8 bases between. The CDR3 is CASSFRGNEQYF. The DNA for the CDR3 is TGTGCCAGCAGTTTTCGGGGGAACGAGCAGTACTTC.

The J gene is TRBJ2-2, the V gene TRBV11-2; TRBD2 matches 15 bases. Unmatched junction bases numbered 8, after V lost 5 bases and J lost 7 bases. The V gene's germline CDR1 is SGHAT and CDR2 FQNNGV. The CDR3 is 17 amino acids. CDR3 coding DNA: TGTGCCAGCAGCCCGGGGACTAGCGGGGGGCTTGGCGGGGAGCTGTTTTTT. Translation: CASSPGTSGGLGGELFF.

The chain links TRBV9 to TRBJ2-3; no definite D call. V gave up 3 bases and J gave up 8 bases, with 10 bases separating them. CDR1 and CDR2 (germline): SGDLS, YYNGEE. The CDR3 sequence is 12 residues long. The CDR3 reads CASSAGSVTQYF. The CDR3 DNA is TGTGCCAGCAGCGCCGGGTCTGTTACGCAGTATTTT.

The gene calls are TRBV7-9 and TRBJ1-1, with 7 bases lining up with TRBD1. CDR3 length equals 14 residues. V shed 5 bases, J shed 5 bases, and the junction held 8 bases outside the gene matches. Germline V gene sequence: CDR1 SEHNR, CDR2 FQNEAQ (reference sequence). The chain's CDR3 is CASSKGTDDTEAFF. For the CDR3, the DNA is TGTGCCAGCAGCAAGGGGACAGACGATACTGAAGCTTTCTTT.

CDR3 sequence (DNA): TGTGCCAGCCCACCCCAGGACAGGGGTTTCGAGTCGGAGATCACAGATACGCAGTATTTT. It specifies CASPPQDRGFESEITDTQYF. V gene TRBV21-1 combines with J gene TRBJ2-3; TRBD1 is the table's D call and was not checked against the DNA. TRBV21-1 is a pseudogene locus. CDR3 size: 20 residues.

This clone was seen a handful of times. The CDR3: CATKGHSGVGYTF. Written as DNA, the CDR3 is TGTGCCACCAAAGGCCACTCAGGGGTTGGCTACACCTTC. This chain links TRBV28 with TRBJ1-2; a weak D match, TRBD1 (6 bases). V was cut by 10 bases and J by 7 bases, with 19 bases left in between. This CDR3 spans 13 amino acids. Germline V gene lookup returns CDR1 MDHEN and CDR2 SYDVKM.